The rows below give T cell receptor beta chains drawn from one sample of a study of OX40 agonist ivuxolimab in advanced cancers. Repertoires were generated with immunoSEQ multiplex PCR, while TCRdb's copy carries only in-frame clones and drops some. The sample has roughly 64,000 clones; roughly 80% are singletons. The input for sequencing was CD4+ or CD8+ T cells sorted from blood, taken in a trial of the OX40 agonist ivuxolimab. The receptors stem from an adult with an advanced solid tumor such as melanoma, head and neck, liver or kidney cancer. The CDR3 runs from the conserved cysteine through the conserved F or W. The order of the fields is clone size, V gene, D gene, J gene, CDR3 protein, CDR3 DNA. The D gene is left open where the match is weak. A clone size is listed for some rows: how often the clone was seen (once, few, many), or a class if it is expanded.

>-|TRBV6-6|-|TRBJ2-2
CASSSSDGRGTGELFF
TGTGCCAGCAGTTCCTCCGATGGTAGGGGCACCGGGGAGCTGTTTTTT
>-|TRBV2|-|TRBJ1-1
CASSEGGEDTEAFF
TGTGCCAGCAGTGAAGGAGGGGAGGATACTGAAGCTTTCTTT
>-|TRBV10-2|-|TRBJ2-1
CASSDWGGAGDEQFF
TGCGCCAGCAGTGACTGGGGGGGGGCCGGCGATGAGCAGTTCTTC
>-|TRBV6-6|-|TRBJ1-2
CASKPLQLGINGYTF
TGTGCCAGCAAACCCCTACAGCTAGGTATAAATGGCTACACCTTC
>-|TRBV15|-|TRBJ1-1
CATSGMRGTAAFF
TGTGCCACCAGCGGTATGCGAGGGACGGCGGCTTTCTTT
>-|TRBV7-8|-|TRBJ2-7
CASSLAGSSNYEQYF
TGTGCCAGCAGCTTAGCGGGATCCTCGAATTACGAGCAGTACTTC
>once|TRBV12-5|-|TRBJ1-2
CASGLVPARPGYGYTF
TGTGCTAGTGGTTTGGTACCCGCCAGACCAGGCTATGGCTACACCTTC
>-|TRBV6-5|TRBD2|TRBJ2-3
CASSKREGATDTQYF
TGTGCCAGCAGCAAGCGGGAGGGAGCCACAGATACGCAGTATTTT
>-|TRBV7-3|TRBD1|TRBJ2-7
CASSSPPGGQYF
TGTGCCAGCAGCTCCCCCCCAGGGGGGCAGTACTTC
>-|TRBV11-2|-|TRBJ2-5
CASSPQGGQETQYF
TGTGCCAGCAGCCCCCAAGGAGGGCAAGAGACCCAGTACTTC